One sample yielded the 9 T cell receptor beta chains listed below, sequenced in a study of T cell repertoires in cytomegalovirus infection (dated by TCRdb to about 2019). This sample was sequenced with an Illumina HiSeq 1500. TCRdb reprocessing: public reads trimmed at Q25 with fastp, clones called with MiXCR, in-frame beta chains kept. Identical CDR3 proteins give one entry, which carries the most common genes and DNA. The sample profile shows about 190,000 distinct CDR3 sequences; roughly 28% of them were found once. Around 29% of the sample belongs to the ten largest clones. The sample consisted of PBMCs. These receptor sequences come from a human donor in good health (CMV status not recorded). Some clones in this sample may be carry-over from other donors' samples.

As DNA, the CDR3 is TGTGCCATCAGTGAGTCTAGGGACAGGGGGAACACTGAAGCTTTCTTT. Amino acids: CAISESRDRGNTEAFF. V gene TRBV10-3 combines with J gene TRBJ1-1, with TRBD1 matching 10 bases. This CDR3 is 16 amino acids long. V shed 0 bases, J shed 1 base, and the junction held 2 bases outside the gene matches. CDR1 and CDR2 (germline): ENHRY, SYGVKD.

The rearrangement links TRBV11-1 to TRBJ1-5; unclear D gene. Trimming took 5 bases from V and 4 from J, leaving 15 bases between them. The germline V gene encodes CDR1 SGHAT and CDR2 FQDESV (reference sequence). The CDR3 is made up of 15 amino acids. The CDR3 DNA follows: TGTGCCAGCAGCGCGGACTCGACGAGGAATCAGCCCCAGCATTTT. This sequence encodes CASSADSTRNQPQHF. The full variable domain, with the rest looked up from reference TRBV11-1 and TRBJ1-5, is EAEVAQSPRYKITEKSQAVAFWCDPISGHATLYWYRQILGQGPELLVQFQDESVVDDSQLPKDRFSAERLKGVDSTLKIQPAELGDSAMYLCASSADSTRNQPQHFGDGTRLSIL.

This chain links TRBV6-1 with TRBJ1-4; D is possibly TRBD1 (5 bases). CDR3 length: 15 residues. Per germline, CDR1 MNHNS and CDR2 SASEGT. The V end was cut by 3 bases, the J end by 6 bases, with 14 bases between. CDR3 in DNA: TGTGCCAGCAGTGATGACAGTTACCAAGATGAAAAACTGTTTTTT. Its protein product is CASSDDSYQDEKLFF.

At least ten counts were recorded for this clonotype. The CDR3 DNA reads TGCGCCAGCAGCTTGGACGGACCTAGCACAGATACGCAGTATTTT. It translates to CASSLDGPSTDTQYF. The chain combines TRBV5-1 with TRBJ2-3; the D is unclear. CDR1 is SGHRS, CDR2 YFSETQ, per germline. CDR3 length: 15 amino acids. V lost 0 bases to trimming and J lost 0 bases, with 8 bases between them.

The sample holds many counts of this clonotype. The chain uses TRBV7-6 and TRBJ1-4; 7 nucleotides align to TRBD1. Germline V CDR1 and CDR2: SGHVS, FNYEAQ. Germline trimming cut 1 base from V and 8 bases from J; bases unmatched to any gene: 4. The CDR3 runs 14 residues. CDR3 residues: CASSLVGTEEKLFF. The CDR3 region has the DNA TGTGCCAGCAGCTTAGTTGGGACAGAAGAAAAACTGTTTTTT.

In this sample, this clonotype turned up a few times. The V and J genes are TRBV7-8 and TRBJ2-3; 9 bases line up with TRBD2. This CDR3 is built from 14 residues. Germline V gene sequence: CDR1 SGHVS, CDR2 FQNEAQ. The J segment lost 4 bases and the V segment lost 5 bases, leaving 4 bases of the junction unmatched. In DNA, the CDR3 is TGTGCCAGCAGCCCCGGCGGGGGGGCAGATACGCAGTATTTT. It specifies CASSPGGGADTQYF.

The DNA of the CDR3 is TGTGCCAGCAGCCTCCAGGTCAGGGCAGGGGCCAACGTCCTGACTTTC. It encodes CASSLQVRAGANVLTF. The chain employs TRBV7-8 and TRBJ2-6; tentatively, D is TRBD1 (5 bases). The V and J ends lost 5 bases and 4 bases respectively, with 15 bases between them. This CDR3 comprises 16 residues. The germline CDR1 and CDR2 sequences are SGHVS and FQNEAQ.

This clonotype was counted ten times or more. V gene TRBV12-3 or TRBV12-4 combines with J gene TRBJ1-1; D perhaps matches TRBD1 (5 bases). The V gene lost 3 bases and the J gene lost 1 base, with 21 bases spanning the gap. The CDR3 sequence is 18 residues long. The CDR3 is CASSFPGREDPPNTEAFF. CDR3 coding DNA: TGTGCCAGCAGTTTTCCCGGCAGGGAGGACCCCCCGAACACTGAAGCTTTCTTT.

The sample holds a few counts of this clonotype. The V call is TRBV7-2, the J call TRBJ2-1; tentative D call: TRBD2 (6 bases). The CDR3 sequence is 15 residues long. The V end was cut by 0 bases, the J end by 6 bases, with 12 bases between. Per germline, CDR1 SGHTA and CDR2 FQGNSA. The CDR3: CASSLASGDFNEQFF. CDR3 nucleotides: TGTGCCAGCAGCTTAGCTAGCGGTGACTTCAATGAGCAGTTCTTC.